Listed below are T cell receptor beta chains from one sample, sequenced in a study of shared clonotypes between healthy human individuals. Clones were sequenced by immunoSEQ multiplex PCR, and TCRdb holds only the in-frame ones, with some missing. The profile shows hundreds of thousands of clones, around 73% of them singletons. The sample taken for sequencing was memory CD4+ T cells sorted from blood. The receptors were gathered from a woman in her thirties in good health. Both conserved end residues are part of each CDR3. The D gene is left open where the match is weak. Size tells how often a clone was seen (once, few, many) or the class of an expanded clone, and some rows leave it out.

>NA|TRBV19|12|NA|TRBJ1-1
TGTGCCAGCCGTTCAAGGAACACTGAAGCTTTCTTT
CASRSRNTEAFF
>NA|TRBV11-2|14|TRBD1|TRBJ1-1
TGTGCCAGCAGCTTCTACAGGGGAGACACTGAAGCTTTCTTT
CASSFYRGDTEAFF
>NA|TRBV19|14|TRBD1|TRBJ1-2
TGTGCCAGTAGTATTCCGACAGGGAACTATGGCTACACCTTC
CASSIPTGNYGYTF
>NA|TRBV25-1|13|NA|TRBJ2-1
TGTGCCAGCAGTGGTACCTCCTACAATGAGCAGTTCTTC
CASSGTSYNEQFF
>NA|TRBV7-9|17|TRBD2|TRBJ2-1
TGTGCCAGCAGCTTTTCGGCGACTAGCGAACTGAGGAATGAGCAGTTCTTC
CASSFSATSELRNEQFF
>NA|TRBV29-1|13|NA|TRBJ1-1
TGCAGCGTCGTCGGGCAGGGCAGAACTGAAGCTTTCTTT
CSVVGQGRTEAFF
>NA|TRBV10-2|14|TRBD2|TRBJ2-1
TGCGCCAGCAGTCTCCCTAGCGGGACGGATGAGCAGTTCTTC
CASSLPSGTDEQFF
>NA|TRBV5-1|15|NA|TRBJ2-2
TGCGCCAGCAGCTTGATACAGGGAAACACCGGGGAGCTGTTTTTT
CASSLIQGNTGELFF
>NA|TRBV5-8|13|NA|TRBJ2-1
TGTGCCAGCAGCTTTTGGGGGCCGAATGAGCAGTTCTTC
CASSFWGPNEQFF
>NA|TRBV19|13|NA|TRBJ2-7
TGTGCCAGTAGTATAGGCTTTCTCTACGAGCAGTACTTC
CASSIGFLYEQYF
>NA|TRBV28|15|NA|TRBJ1-5
TGTGCCAGCAGTTTTCACGACAGACCAAATCAGCCCCAGCATTTT
CASSFHDRPNQPQHF
>once|TRBV5-1|12|NA|TRBJ2-7
TGCGCCAGCAGCCCCGCCTCGAACGAGCAGTACTTC
CASSPASNEQYF
>NA|TRBV27|16|TRBD2|TRBJ2-3
TGTGCCAGCAGCCCCGGGACTAGCGGGAGACGATATACGCAGTATTTT
CASSPGTSGRRYTQYF
>NA|TRBV6-5|11|NA|TRBJ2-5
TGTGCCAGCAGTGCGGGGGAGACCCAGTACTTC
CASSAGETQYF
>NA|TRBV5-1|14|NA|TRBJ2-1
TGCGCCAGCAGCTTGGTCGGGATATACAATGAGCAGTTCTTC
CASSLVGIYNEQFF
>NA|TRBV6-4|13|NA|TRBJ1-1
TGTGCCAGCAGTGCCAAGATTAACACTGAAGCTTTCTTT
CASSAKINTEAFF
>NA|TRBV6-1|14|NA|TRBJ1-1
TGTGCCAGCAGGTTGACGGGGAAGGACACTGAAGCTTTCTTT
CASRLTGKDTEAFF
>NA|TRBV27|14|NA|TRBJ2-2
TGTGCCAGCAGTTCCGGGGTTCCAAGCGGGGAGCTGTTTTTT
CASSSGVPSGELFF
>few|TRBV5-1|13|TRBD2|TRBJ2-7
TGCGCCAGCAGCTCTAGCGGCGACTACGAGCAGTACTTC
CASSSSGDYEQYF
>NA|TRBV27|15|NA|TRBJ2-2
TGTGCCAGCAGTTTGGCCTCAGGGGCCACCGGGGAGCTGTTTTTT
CASSLASGATGELFF
>NA|TRBV7-2|13|NA|TRBJ2-3
TGTGCCAGCAGCTTCGACAGGATCAACACGCAGTATTTT
CASSFDRINTQYF
>few|TRBV18|15|NA|TRBJ2-7
TGTGCCAGCTCACCATCGCGACTAGGTGGTTACGAGCAGTACTTC
CASSPSRLGGYEQYF
>NA|TRBV7-2|15|TRBD1|TRBJ1-2
TGTGCCAGCACCCTCTGGACAGGAGATATCTATGGCTACACCTTC
CASTLWTGDIYGYTF